Listed here are 29 T cell receptor beta chains from one sample, sequenced in a study of PD-1 blockade in classical Hodgkin lymphoma (dated by TCRdb to the early 2020s). According to the study, the label for this sample's time point signals: cycle 4 day 1 (C4D1), after 6 weeks of nivolumab. All trial patients had relapsed after autologous stem cell transplantation, with cohorts A, B and C differing in prior brentuximab vedotin exposure. Library preparation used the immunoSEQ multiplex PCR assay. What TCRdb holds here is the immuneACCESS table cut down to in-frame rearrangements. Part of the clones is not present; checked against another copy, under half of the missing clones reflect an unresolved V gene, and the others are unexplained. Present in this sample are roughly 100,000 clones, about 92% of which were seen just once. The ten most abundant clones make up roughly 2% of the sample. The source material was peripheral blood mononuclear cells (PBMCs), sampled before the fourth cycle of nivolumab. These receptors were obtained from a human donor with classical Hodgkin lymphoma.

This chain connects TRBV4-1 to TRBJ2-1; 12 positions match TRBD2. The CDR3 loop spans 15 amino acids. V lost 3 bases, J lost 5 bases, and 2 bases stayed unmatched. In germline, CDR1 is MGHRA, CDR2 YSYEKL. In nucleotides, the CDR3 is TGCGCCAGCAGCCAGCTAGCGGGAGGGCACAATGAGCAGTTCTTC. Its protein is CASSQLAGGHNEQFF.

The chain employs TRBV2 and TRBJ2-2; 9 bases match TRBD2. The J segment lost 3 bases and the V segment lost 3 bases, leaving 2 bases of the junction unmatched. This CDR3 is built from 15 residues. Germline CDR1 SNHLY, CDR2 FYNNEI. This CDR3 is CASSEVAGDTGELFF. For the CDR3, the DNA is TGTGCCAGCAGTGAGGTAGCGGGAGACACCGGGGAGCTGTTTTTT. The full variable domain, completed using reference TRBV2 and TRBJ2-2, is EPEVTQTPSHQVTQMGQEVILRCVPISNHLYFYWYRQILGQKVEFLVSFYNNEISEKSEIFDDQFSVERPDGSNFTLKIRSTKLEDSAMYFCASSEVAGDTGELFFGEGSRLTVL.

V is TRBV28 and J is TRBJ2-5; D gene uncertain. Trimming took off 10 bases at V and 5 bases at J, with 17 bases between the two ends. The CDR3 spans 13 residues. Germline V CDR1 and CDR2: MDHEN, SYDVKM. Here the CDR3 DNA reads TGTGCCACCCGCACCCGGTCCTGGGAGACCCAGTACTTC. It is translated as CATRTRSWETQYF.

The chain links TRBV6-1 to TRBJ1-5; tentatively, D is TRBD1 (5 bases). The V end was cut by 4 bases, the J end by 5 bases, with 9 bases between. The CDR3 is 13 residues long. The germline gives CDR1 MNHNS, CDR2 SASEGT. CDR3 nucleotides: TGTGCCAGCAGTGGGGGGAAGGATCAGCCCCAGCATTTT. Translation: CASSGGKDQPQHF.

The chain has TRBV27 and TRBJ2-6; D not resolved. This CDR3 spans 15 amino acids. V dropped 3 bases and J dropped 4 bases, with 10 bases sitting between them. CDR1 and CDR2 from the germline V gene are MNHEY and SMNVEV (reference sequence). CDR3 amino acids: CASSFSVSGANVLTF. CDR3 sequence (DNA): TGTGCCAGCAGTTTTTCTGTCTCGGGGGCCAACGTCCTGACTTTC.

The chain joins TRBV27 to TRBJ2-1, with 10 bases that match TRBD2. V gave up 2 bases and J gave up 10 bases; unmatched junction bases: 11. Germline loops: CDR1 MNHEY, CDR2 SMNVEV (reference sequence). CDR3 length: 16 residues. The CDR3 region has the DNA TGTGCCAGCAGTTTAAATGGGCTAGCGGGAGCTCGGGAGCAGTTCTTC. Its protein is CASSLNGLAGAREQFF.

This chain links TRBV27 with TRBJ1-5, with no clear D. CDR3 length: 14 amino acids. V lost 3 bases to trimming and J lost 2 bases, with 8 bases between them. From germline, CDR1 is MNHEY and CDR2 SMNVEV (reference sequence). CDR3 sequence: CASSFIGGNQPQHF. The CDR3, as DNA: TGTGCCAGCAGTTTCATAGGAGGCAATCAGCCCCAGCATTTT.

J is TRBJ1-1 and V is TRBV10-2; weak D call: TRBD1 (5 bases). Germline CDR1 reads WSHSY; CDR2 reads SAAADI. The V end lost 3 bases, the J end lost 0 bases, and 11 bases lay between the germline ends. The CDR3 has 15 amino acids. The CDR3: CASSDKRQLNTEAFF. The CDR3 bases are TGCGCCAGCAGTGATAAAAGACAGTTGAACACTGAAGCTTTCTTT.

The chain uses TRBV6-6 and TRBJ2-7; D uncertain. Germline assignment: CDR1 MNHNY and CDR2 SVGAGI (reference sequence). The V and J ends lost 7 bases and 1 base respectively, with 20 bases between them. This CDR3 is 16 amino acids long. Here the CDR3 DNA reads TGTGCCAGCACCCCTAGAGCAATTCAAGTGTCCTACGAGCAGTACTTC. It is translated as CASTPRAIQVSYEQYF.

V gene TRBV27 combines with J gene TRBJ1-4; the match to TRBD1 covers 7 bases. This CDR3 is 13 amino acids long. The V segment lost 5 bases and the J segment 8 bases; nucleotides outside the gene matches: 5. Germline V gives CDR1 MNHEY, CDR2 SMNVEV (reference sequence). The CDR3 reads CASSRQGEEKLFF. In nucleotides, the CDR3 is TGTGCCAGCAGTCGACAGGGAGAGGAAAAACTGTTTTTT.

V is TRBV19 and J is TRBJ2-7; TRBD2 aligns across 12 bases. There are 14 residues in the CDR3. Germline V gene lookup returns CDR1 LNHDA and CDR2 SQIVND (reference sequence). J gave up 7 bases and V 4 bases, and 5 bases lay outside the gene matches. In nucleotides, the CDR3 is TGTGCCAGTAGTACGACCGGGACTAGCGGGGAGCAGTACTTC. Translation gives CASSTTGTSGEQYF. Based on the CDR3 plus reference TRBV19 and TRBJ2-7, the full variable domain is DGGITQSPKYLFRKEGQNVTLSCEQNLNHDAMYWYRQDPGQGLRLIYYSQIVNDFQKGDIAEGYSVSREKKESFPLTVTSAQKNPTAFYLCASSTTGTSGEQYFGPGTRLTVT.

V gene TRBV9 combines with J gene TRBJ2-5; D may be TRBD1 or TRBD2 (5 bases each). The better agreement between TRBJ2-7 and the DNA end casts doubt on the J call. Germline CDR1 is SGDLS and CDR2 is YYNGEE. The CDR3 runs to 11 residues. This CDR3 reads CASSGGSEQYF. Here the CDR3 DNA reads TGTGCCAGCAGCGGGGGGTCCGAGCAGTACTTC.

This chain links TRBV19 with TRBJ2-7, with D perhaps TRBD1 (6 bases). Trimming pared 3 bases from V and 5 bases from J, leaving 11 bases between. Germline assignment: CDR1 LNHDA and CDR2 SQIVND (reference sequence). The CDR3 is 13 residues long. The CDR3: CASSMLGADEQYF. CDR3 bases: TGTGCCAGTAGTATGCTGGGGGCGGACGAGCAGTACTTC.

The chain recombines TRBV9 with TRBJ1-2; no firm D call. The germline V gene encodes CDR1 SGDLS and CDR2 YYNGEE. The CDR3 runs to 16 residues. Trimming left V 4 bases short and J 3 bases short, with 19 bases between. CDR3 DNA: TGTGCCAGCAGCTATCCTACGACGGACCCGGACTATGGCTACACCTTC. Its translation is CASSYPTTDPDYGYTF.

This chain connects TRBV10-1 to TRBJ2-3, with 9 bases aligning to TRBD2. V lost 2 bases and J lost 3; bases outside the gene matches: 9. CDR1 and CDR2 (germline): WNHNN, SYGVQD (reference sequence). The CDR3 consists of 17 residues. The CDR3 sequence: CASSERAGGRRTDTQYF. CDR3 bases: TGCGCCAGCAGTGAGCGAGCGGGAGGACGGCGGACAGATACGCAGTATTTT.

The chain is built from TRBV7-3 and TRBJ2-2, with D possibly being TRBD2 (5 bases). Germline V gene sequence: CDR1 SGHTA, CDR2 FQGTGA. V lost 5 bases and J 7 bases, leaving 8 bases between the germline ends. There are 12 residues in the CDR3. CDR3 nucleotide sequence: TGTGCCAGCAGCCCTCGGGGCGGGGAGCTGTTTTTT. Translating it yields CASSPRGGELFF.

This rearrangement joins TRBV10-3 to TRBJ2-1; perhaps D is TRBD1 or TRBD2 (6 bases each). V was trimmed by 6 bases and J by 6 bases, leaving 18 bases between them. Germline CDR1 and CDR2: ENHRY and SYGVKD. The CDR3 loop spans 15 amino acids. The CDR3 coding sequence is TGTGCCATCAGATTCCCCTACGAGGGGGGCAATGAGCAGTTCTTC. It translates to CAIRFPYEGGNEQFF.

The genes are TRBV2 and TRBJ1-1, with a weak D call TRBD1 (5 bases). The CDR3 consists of 14 residues. The germline V gene has CDR1 SNHLY and CDR2 FYNNEI. With 7 bases removed from V and 4 bases from J, the gap between germline ends came to 16 bases. The CDR3 is CASIQTSQGTEAFF. The CDR3 region has the DNA TGTGCCAGCATACAGACAAGCCAGGGCACTGAAGCTTTCTTT. The variable domain in full, with the rest retrieved from reference TRBV2 and TRBJ1-1, is EPEVTQTPSHQVTQMGQEVILRCVPISNHLYFYWYRQILGQKVEFLVSFYNNEISEKSEIFDDQFSVERPDGSNFTLKIRSTKLEDSAMYFCASIQTSQGTEAFFGQGTRLTVV.

The V call is TRBV27, the J call TRBJ2-7; TRBD2 matches at 9 bases. J lost 5 bases, V lost 5 bases, and 25 bases had no gene match. The CDR3 extends over 20 amino acids. CDR1 is MNHEY and CDR2 is SMNVEV in the germline V gene (reference sequence). CDR3 in DNA: TGTGCCAGCAGTCGTTACGGCCCCTCCTCGGTCGGCGGGAGGGCCAACGAGCAGTACTTC. As protein: CASSRYGPSSVGGRANEQYF.

This clone came up a few times. The V and J genes are TRBV4-1 and TRBJ2-3; 9 bases align to TRBD2. Germline V CDR1 and CDR2: MGHRA, YSYEKL. The junction had 4 bases not matched to a gene; V was cut back by 0 bases and J by 0 bases. The CDR3 extends over 17 amino acids. The CDR3 loop is CASSQDGLAGSTDTQYF. The CDR3 nucleotides read TGCGCCAGCAGCCAAGACGGGCTAGCGGGGAGCACAGATACGCAGTATTTT.

The CDR3 DNA follows: TGCAGCGTGTCCCCTAGCGGCAACACAGATACGCAGTATTTT. Its translation: CSVSPSGNTDTQYF. The V gene is TRBV29-1, the J gene TRBJ2-3; TRBD2 aligns across 7 bases. This CDR3 has 14 residues. V was clipped by 6 bases and J by 2 bases; unmatched bases: 8. Germline loops: CDR1 SQVTM, CDR2 ANQGSEA.

The genes are TRBV7-2 and TRBJ1-2; possibly TRBD1 for D (5 bases). The length of the CDR3 is 15 residues. CDR1 and CDR2 (germline): SGHTA, FQGNSA. Trimming stripped 2 bases from V and 0 bases from J, with 10 bases between. CDR3 region: CASSLLRGSNYGYTF. DNA of the CDR3: TGTGCCAGCAGCTTATTGAGGGGCTCTAACTATGGCTACACCTTC.

The chain is built from TRBV18 and TRBJ1-1, with D unresolved. Trimming removed 2 bases at V and 1 base at J, with 5 bases between. The length of the CDR3 is 13 residues. Germline-derived CDR1 and CDR2 are KGHSH and LQKENI. CDR3 residues: CASSPAENTEAFF. In nucleotides, the CDR3 is TGTGCCAGCTCACCAGCGGAGAACACTGAAGCTTTCTTT.

Here the CDR3 reads CASSLFSGTGHYGYTF. CDR3 nucleotide sequence: TGTGCCAGCAGTTTATTCTCCGGGACAGGGCACTATGGCTACACCTTC. The chain links TRBV27 to TRBJ1-2; 9 positions agree with TRBD1. The CDR3 spans 16 residues. Per germline, CDR1 MNHEY and CDR2 SMNVEV (reference sequence). J gave up 3 bases and V 1 base, and 6 bases lay outside the gene matches.

The chain is built from TRBV12-5 and TRBJ1-1, with 7 bases that match TRBD1. In germline, CDR1 is LGHNT, CDR2 FRNRAP. The ends lost 6 bases at V and 5 bases at J; junction bases unmatched: 6. This CDR3 has 13 residues. CDR3 region: CASGRQGATEAFF. The CDR3 DNA reads TGTGCTAGTGGCCGACAGGGTGCAACTGAAGCTTTCTTT.

CDR3 region: CASSPRYSGANTGELFF. For the CDR3, the DNA is TGTGCCAGCAGCCCTCGCTATAGCGGGGCGAACACCGGGGAGCTGTTTTTT. The V call is TRBV11-2, the J call TRBJ2-2, with 8 bases identical to TRBD2. V gave up 5 bases and J gave up 0 bases; unmatched junction bases: 8. The length of the CDR3 is 17 residues. Germline assignment: CDR1 SGHAT and CDR2 FQNNGV.

This chain uses TRBV5-4 with TRBJ2-7; TRBD1 matches at 10 bases. This CDR3 comprises 13 residues. The V gene's germline CDR1 is SGHNT and CDR2 YYREEE (reference sequence). V was clipped by 9 bases and J by 5 bases; unmatched bases: 8. The CDR3 DNA reads as TGTGCCACTCAGGGACAGGGGCTTCACGAGCAGTACTTC. Translated, it gives CATQGQGLHEQYF.

This clone was seen once. The chain carries TRBV7-8 and TRBJ1-2; TRBD1 is a possible D gene (6 bases). This CDR3 has 14 amino acids. The V gene lost 1 base and the J gene lost 7 bases, with 13 bases spanning the gap. Germline-derived CDR1 and CDR2 are SGHVS and FQNEAQ. CDR3 sequence: CASSLGEQGFGYTF. In DNA form, the CDR3 reads TGTGCCAGCAGCTTAGGGGAACAGGGTTTTGGCTACACCTTC.

This clone appeared a single time. The rearrangement uses TRBV5-6 and TRBJ2-3; 11 nucleotides line up with TRBD2. CDR3 length: 16 amino acids. V gave up 2 bases and J gave up 5 bases; unmatched junction bases: 7. Germline CDR1 is SGHDT and CDR2 is YYEEEE. CDR3 DNA sequence: TGTGCCAGCAGCTTACTAGCGGGAGAGTGGGGAGATACGCAGTATTTT. Encoded protein: CASSLLAGEWGDTQYF.